This TCR beta chain comes out of a study of metastatic and nonmetastatic thyroid tumors. Each patient came to thyroid surgery without any prior treatment (of any kind). TCRdb recomputed clones from the PCR reads via MiXCR. The data hold around 14,000 clones, with around 3.6% observed a single time. The CDR3 runs to 14 residues. V was pared by 4 bases and J by 2 bases, with 10 bases between. The V gene's germline CDR1 is MNHEY and CDR2 SVGEGT. Sequencing used tumor tissue. The receptor was derived from a female donor with papillary thyroid cancer or a benign thyroid nodule (not recorded which). Some clones in this sample may be carry-over from other donors' samples. The chain uses TRBV6-2 or TRBV6-3 and TRBJ2-3; tentative D call: TRBD2 (6 bases). The CDR3 here is CASSSRDHTDTQYF. The CDR3 coding sequence is TGTGCCAGCAGTTCGCGGGACCACACAGATACGCAGTATTTT.